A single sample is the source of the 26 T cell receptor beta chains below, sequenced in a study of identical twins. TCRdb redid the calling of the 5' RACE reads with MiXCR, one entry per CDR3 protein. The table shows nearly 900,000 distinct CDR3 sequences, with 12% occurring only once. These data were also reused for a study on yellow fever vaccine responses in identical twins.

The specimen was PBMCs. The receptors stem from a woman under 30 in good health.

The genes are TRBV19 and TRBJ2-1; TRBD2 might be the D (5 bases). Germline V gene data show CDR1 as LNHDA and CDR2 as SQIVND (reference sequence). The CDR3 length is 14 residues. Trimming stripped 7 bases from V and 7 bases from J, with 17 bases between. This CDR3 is CASTPSAGSNEQFF. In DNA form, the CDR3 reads TGTGCCAGTACTCCAAGCGCTGGGAGTAATGAGCAGTTCTTC. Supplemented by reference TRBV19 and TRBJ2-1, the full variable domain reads DGGITQSPKYLFRKEGQNVTLSCEQNLNHDAMYWYRQDPGQGLRLIYYSQIVNDFQKGDIAEGYSVSREKKESFPLTVTSAQKNPTAFYLCASTPSAGSNEQFFGPGTRLTVL.

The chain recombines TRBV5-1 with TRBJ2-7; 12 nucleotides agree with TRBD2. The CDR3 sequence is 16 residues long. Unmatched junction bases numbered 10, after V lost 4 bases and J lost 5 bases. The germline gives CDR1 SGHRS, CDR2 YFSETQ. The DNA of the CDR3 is TGCGCCAGCAGCCCTATCCTAGCGGGAGGGCAGAACGAGCAGTACTTC. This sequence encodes CASSPILAGGQNEQYF.

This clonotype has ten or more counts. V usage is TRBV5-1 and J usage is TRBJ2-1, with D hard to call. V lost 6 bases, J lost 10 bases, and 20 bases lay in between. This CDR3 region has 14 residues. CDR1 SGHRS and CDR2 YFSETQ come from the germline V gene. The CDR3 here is CASTEQPSSMEQFF. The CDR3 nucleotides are TGCGCCAGCACAGAGCAACCAAGCTCGATGGAGCAGTTCTTC.

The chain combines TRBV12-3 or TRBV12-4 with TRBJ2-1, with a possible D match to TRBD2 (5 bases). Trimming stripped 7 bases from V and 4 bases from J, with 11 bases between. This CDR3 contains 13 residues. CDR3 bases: TGTGCCAGCACTCCCCCGGGGTACAATGAGCAGTTCTTC. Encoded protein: CASTPPGYNEQFF.

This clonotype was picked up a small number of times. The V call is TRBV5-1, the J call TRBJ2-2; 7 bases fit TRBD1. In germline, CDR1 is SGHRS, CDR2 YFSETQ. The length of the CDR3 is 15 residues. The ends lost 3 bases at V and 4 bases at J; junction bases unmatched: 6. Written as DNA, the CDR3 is TGCGCCAGCAGCTATGAGACAGGGAGCACCGGGGAGCTGTTTTTT. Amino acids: CASSYETGSTGELFF. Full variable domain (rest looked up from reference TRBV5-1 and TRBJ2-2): KAGVTQTPRYLIKTRGQQVTLSCSPISGHRSVSWYQQTPGQGLQFLFEYFSETQRNKGNFPGRFSGRQFSNSRSEMNVSTLELGDSALYLCASSYETGSTGELFFGEGSRLTVL.

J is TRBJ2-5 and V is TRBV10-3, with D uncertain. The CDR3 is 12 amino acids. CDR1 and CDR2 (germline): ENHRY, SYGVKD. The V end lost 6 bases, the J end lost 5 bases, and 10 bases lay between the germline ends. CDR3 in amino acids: CAISAAGETQYF. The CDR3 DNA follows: TGTGCCATCAGCGCCGCCGGGGAGACCCAGTACTTC.

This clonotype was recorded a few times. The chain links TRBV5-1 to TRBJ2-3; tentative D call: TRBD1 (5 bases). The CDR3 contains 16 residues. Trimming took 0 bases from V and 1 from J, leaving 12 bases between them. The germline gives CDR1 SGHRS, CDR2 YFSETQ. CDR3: CASSLVQGSRTDTQYF. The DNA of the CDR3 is TGCGCCAGCAGCTTGGTTCAGGGTTCCCGCACAGATACGCAGTATTTT.

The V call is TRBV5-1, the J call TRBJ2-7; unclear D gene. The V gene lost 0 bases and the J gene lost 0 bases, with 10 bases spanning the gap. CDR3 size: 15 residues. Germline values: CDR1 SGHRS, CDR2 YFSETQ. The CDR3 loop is CASSLDPASSYEQYV. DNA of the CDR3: TGCGCCAGCAGCTTGGATCCAGCCAGCTCCTACGAGCAGTACGTC.

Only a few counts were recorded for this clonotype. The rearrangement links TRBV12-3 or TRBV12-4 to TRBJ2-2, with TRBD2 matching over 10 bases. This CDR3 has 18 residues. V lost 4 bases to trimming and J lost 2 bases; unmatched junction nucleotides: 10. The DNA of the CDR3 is TGTGCCAGCAGTTACGGTGGTAGCGGGGGGCGTAACACCGGGGAGCTGTTTTTT. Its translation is CASSYGGSGGRNTGELFF.

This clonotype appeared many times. DNA for the CDR3: TGCAGCGTTGAAGAGACGCAAGAGACCCAGTACTTC. This translates into CSVEETQETQYF. V usage is TRBV29-1 and J usage is TRBJ2-5; D gene unclear. This CDR3 spans 12 amino acids. V was pared by 0 bases and J by 2 bases, with 4 bases between. In germline, CDR1 is SQVTM, CDR2 ANQGSEA.

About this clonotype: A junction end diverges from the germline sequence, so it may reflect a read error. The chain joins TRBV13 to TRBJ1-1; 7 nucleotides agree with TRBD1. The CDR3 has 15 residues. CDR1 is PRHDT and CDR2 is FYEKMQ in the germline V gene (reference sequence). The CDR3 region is CASSSTGARNNEAFF. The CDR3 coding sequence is TGTGCCAGCAGCTCAACAGGGGCCAGGAACAATGAAGCTTTCTTT.

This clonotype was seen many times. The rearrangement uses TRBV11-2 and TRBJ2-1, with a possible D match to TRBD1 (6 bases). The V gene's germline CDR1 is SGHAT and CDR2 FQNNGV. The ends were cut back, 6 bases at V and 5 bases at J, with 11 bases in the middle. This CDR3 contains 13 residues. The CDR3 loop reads CASRTDRNNEQFF. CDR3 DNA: TGTGCCAGCAGAACGGACAGAAACAATGAGCAGTTCTTC. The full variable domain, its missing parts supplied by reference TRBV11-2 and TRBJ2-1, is EAGVAQSPRYKIIEKRQSVAFWCNPISGHATLYWYQQILGQGPKLLIQFQNNGVVDDSQLPKDRFSAERLKGVDSTLKIQPAKLEDSAVYLCASRTDRNNEQFFGPGTRLTVL.

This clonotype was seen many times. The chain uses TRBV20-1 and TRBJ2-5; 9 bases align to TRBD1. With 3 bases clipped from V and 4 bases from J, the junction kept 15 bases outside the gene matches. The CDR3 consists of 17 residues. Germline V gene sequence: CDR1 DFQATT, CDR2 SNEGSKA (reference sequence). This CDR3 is CSASPTAGQGFGETQYF. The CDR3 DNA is TGCAGTGCTAGCCCCACCGCGGGACAGGGTTTCGGAGAGACCCAGTACTTC.

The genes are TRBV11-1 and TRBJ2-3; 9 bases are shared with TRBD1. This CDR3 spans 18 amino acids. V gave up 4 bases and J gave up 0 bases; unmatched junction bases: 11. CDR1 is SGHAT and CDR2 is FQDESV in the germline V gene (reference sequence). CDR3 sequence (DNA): TGTGCCAGCAGCTCCCGGAGGACAGGGGAGGGTAGCACAGATACGCAGTATTTT. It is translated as CASSSRRTGEGSTDTQYF. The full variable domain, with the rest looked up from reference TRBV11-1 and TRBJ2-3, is EAEVAQSPRYKITEKSQAVAFWCDPISGHATLYWYRQILGQGPELLVQFQDESVVDDSQLPKDRFSAERLKGVDSTLKIQPAELGDSAMYLCASSSRRTGEGSTDTQYFGPGTRLTVL.

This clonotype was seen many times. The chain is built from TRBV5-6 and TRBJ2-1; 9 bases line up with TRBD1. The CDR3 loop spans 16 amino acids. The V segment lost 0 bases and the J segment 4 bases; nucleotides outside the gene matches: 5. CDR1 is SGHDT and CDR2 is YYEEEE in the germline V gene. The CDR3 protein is CASSLEGQGNYNEQFF. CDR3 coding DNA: TGTGCCAGCAGCTTGGAGGGACAGGGAAATTACAATGAGCAGTTCTTC.

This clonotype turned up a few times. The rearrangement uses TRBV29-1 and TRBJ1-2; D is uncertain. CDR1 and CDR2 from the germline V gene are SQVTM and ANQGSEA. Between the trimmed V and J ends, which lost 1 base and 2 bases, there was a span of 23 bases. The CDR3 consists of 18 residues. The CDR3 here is CSVEGPRIVGEINYGYTF. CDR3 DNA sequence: TGCAGCGTTGAAGGCCCCCGAATAGTTGGAGAGATAAACTATGGCTACACCTTC.

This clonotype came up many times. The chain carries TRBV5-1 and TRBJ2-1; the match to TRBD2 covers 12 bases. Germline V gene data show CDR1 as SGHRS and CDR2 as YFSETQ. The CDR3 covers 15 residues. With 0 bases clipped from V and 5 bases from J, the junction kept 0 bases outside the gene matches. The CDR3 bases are TGCGCCAGCAGCTTGGGACTAGCGGGAGACAATGAGCAGTTCTTC. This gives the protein CASSLGLAGDNEQFF.

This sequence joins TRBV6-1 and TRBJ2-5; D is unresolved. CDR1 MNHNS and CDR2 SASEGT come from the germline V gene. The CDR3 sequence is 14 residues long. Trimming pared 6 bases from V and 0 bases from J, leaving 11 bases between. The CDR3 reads CASSMTPYQETQYF. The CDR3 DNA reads TGTGCCAGCAGCATGACTCCGTACCAAGAGACCCAGTACTTC.

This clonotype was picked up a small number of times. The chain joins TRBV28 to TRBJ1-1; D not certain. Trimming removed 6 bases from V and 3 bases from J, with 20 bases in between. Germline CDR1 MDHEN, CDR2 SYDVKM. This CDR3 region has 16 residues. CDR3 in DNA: TGTGCCAGCAGACCTTTGTCGGGTCCCGGGGACACTGAAGCTTTCTTT. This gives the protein CASRPLSGPGDTEAFF.

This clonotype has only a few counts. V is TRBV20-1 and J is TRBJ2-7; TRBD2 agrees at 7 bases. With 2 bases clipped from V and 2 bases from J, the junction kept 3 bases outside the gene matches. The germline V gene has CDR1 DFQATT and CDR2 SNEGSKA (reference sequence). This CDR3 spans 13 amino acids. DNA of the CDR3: TGCAGTGCTAGACTGGGGGGGGCCTACGAGCAGTACGTC. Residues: CSARLGGAYEQYV.

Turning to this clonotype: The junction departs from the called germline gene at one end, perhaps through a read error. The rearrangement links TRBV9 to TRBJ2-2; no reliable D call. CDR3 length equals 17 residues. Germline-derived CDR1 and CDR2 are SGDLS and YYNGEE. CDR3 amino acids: CASSVNIRVANAGELFF. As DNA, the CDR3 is TGTGCCAGCAGCGTAAATATTAGAGTCGCGAACGCCGGGGAGCTGTTTTTT.

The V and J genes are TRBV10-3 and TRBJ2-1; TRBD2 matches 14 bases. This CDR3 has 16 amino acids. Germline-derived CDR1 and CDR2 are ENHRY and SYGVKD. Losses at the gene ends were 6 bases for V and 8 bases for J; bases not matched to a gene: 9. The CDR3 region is CAIRTGTSGRRDEQFF. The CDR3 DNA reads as TGTGCCATCAGAACCGGGACTAGCGGGAGAAGGGATGAGCAGTTCTTC.

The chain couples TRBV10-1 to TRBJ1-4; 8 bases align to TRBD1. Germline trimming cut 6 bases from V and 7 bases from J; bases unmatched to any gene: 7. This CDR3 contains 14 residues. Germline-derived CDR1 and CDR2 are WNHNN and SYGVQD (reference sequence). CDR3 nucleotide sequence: TGCGCCAGCAGGGTACAGGGGGGAACTGAAAAACTGTTTTTT. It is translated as CASRVQGGTEKLFF.

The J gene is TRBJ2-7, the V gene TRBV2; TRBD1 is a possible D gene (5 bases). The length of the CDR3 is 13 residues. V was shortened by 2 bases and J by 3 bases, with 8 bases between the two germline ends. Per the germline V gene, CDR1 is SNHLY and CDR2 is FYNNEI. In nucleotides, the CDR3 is TGTGCCAGCAGTGAACTCAGGGTCTACGAGCAGTACTTC. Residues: CASSELRVYEQYF.

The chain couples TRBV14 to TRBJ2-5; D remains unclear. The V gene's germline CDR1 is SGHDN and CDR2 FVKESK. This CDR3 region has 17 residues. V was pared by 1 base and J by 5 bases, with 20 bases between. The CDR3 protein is CASSQGVWATTMETQYF. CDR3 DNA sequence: TGTGCCAGCAGCCAAGGAGTGTGGGCCACTACAATGGAGACCCAGTACTTC.

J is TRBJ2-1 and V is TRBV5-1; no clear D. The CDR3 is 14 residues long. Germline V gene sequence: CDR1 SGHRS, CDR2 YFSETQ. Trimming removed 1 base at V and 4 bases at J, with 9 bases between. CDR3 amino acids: CASSLLTTYNEQFF. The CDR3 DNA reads TGCGCCAGCAGCTTGTTGACAACTTACAATGAGCAGTTCTTC.